Each of the 21 T cell receptor beta chains below was sequenced from the same sample in a study of T cells in Graves' hyperthyroidism and ophthalmopathy. TCR beta CDR3 regions were amplified from RNA. During a first-round RT-PCR of the TCR CDR3, the HTBI primer set was used. MiXCR was run by TCRdb on the multiplex PCR reads, yielding one entry per CDR3 protein. The sample yields some 530,000 distinct CDR3 sequences, roughly 23% seen once. Sequences were obtained from blood. The receptors originated from a woman in her 70s with Graves' ophthalmopathy.

The V call is TRBV24-1, the J call TRBJ2-7; tentatively, D is TRBD1 or TRBD2 (5 bases each). The CDR3 length is 14 residues. CDR1 and CDR2 from the germline V gene are KGHDR and SFDVKD. With 7 bases removed from V and 2 bases from J, the gap between germline ends came to 14 bases. CDR3 amino acids: CATSSGTRPYEQYF. In nucleotides, the CDR3 is TGTGCCACCAGCTCCGGGACCCGGCCCTACGAGCAGTACTTC.

The rearrangement joins TRBV9 to TRBJ1-5; D ambiguous. The CDR3 has 13 amino acids. V lost 0 bases and J 8 bases, leaving 9 bases between the germline ends. The germline gives CDR1 SGDLS, CDR2 YYNGEE. As DNA, the CDR3 is TGTGCCAGCAGCGTAGGTCCTGGAGAGCCCCAGCATTTT. Its protein is CASSVGPGEPQHF.

This clonotype occurred a few times. The chain has TRBV27 and TRBJ2-2; TRBD1 matches 7 bases. V lost 3 bases to trimming and J lost 3 bases; unmatched junction nucleotides: 13. Germline V CDR1 and CDR2: MNHEY, SMNVEV (reference sequence). This CDR3 has 18 residues. CDR3 region: CASSFYPIEQGYTGELFF. The CDR3 bases are TGTGCCAGCAGTTTTTACCCCATTGAACAGGGGTACACCGGGGAGCTGTTTTTT.

The chain employs TRBV7-9 and TRBJ2-5, with 8 bases fitting TRBD2. This CDR3 contains 16 residues. From germline, CDR1 is SEHNR and CDR2 FQNEAQ (reference sequence). V lost 3 bases, J lost 2 bases, and 8 bases stayed unmatched. CDR3 in DNA: TGTGCCAGCAGCTTGTCGGGGCTAGCGGGTCAAGAGACCCAGTACTTC. Protein sequence: CASSLSGLAGQETQYF.

In this sample, this clonotype turned up many times. The chain uses TRBV28 and TRBJ1-2; 8 bases agree with TRBD1. Unmatched junction bases numbered 12, after V lost 6 bases and J lost 3 bases. Per germline, CDR1 MDHEN and CDR2 SYDVKM. The CDR3 contains 16 residues. The CDR3 DNA sequence: TGTGCCAGCAGCTTAACCTTTTCGACAGGGGACTATGGCTACACCTTC. Translating it yields CASSLTFSTGDYGYTF.

This chain's CDR3 is CASSSGLAGHEQYF. The CDR3 DNA is TGCGCCAGCAGTTCGGGACTAGCGGGCCACGAGCAGTACTTC. V gene TRBV10-1 combines with J gene TRBJ2-7, with TRBD2 matching 12 bases. The CDR3 is made up of 14 amino acids. With V trimmed by 5 bases and J by 5 bases, 4 bases remained unmatched. Germline values: CDR1 WNHNN, CDR2 SYGVQD (reference sequence).

The chain has TRBV6-1 and TRBJ2-3; TRBD2 matches at 8 bases. Germline V gives CDR1 MNHNS, CDR2 SASEGT. CDR3 length equals 19 residues. The ends lost 6 bases at V and 3 bases at J; junction bases unmatched: 20. This chain's CDR3 is CASSSLRRRTSRRTDTQYF. Written as DNA, the CDR3 is TGTGCCAGCAGCTCCCTACGTCGTAGGACTAGCAGGAGGACAGATACGCAGTATTTT.

This clonotype was seen ten or more times. CDR3 sequence reads: CASSLVGNTIYF. The CDR3 DNA follows: TGTGCCAGCAGCCTTGTTGGAAACACCATATATTTT. The V call is TRBV2, the J call TRBJ1-3; no firm D call. Germline CDR1 and CDR2: SNHLY and FYNNEI. The CDR3 loop spans 12 amino acids. V was clipped by 6 bases and J by 3 bases, with 6 bases between them.

This clonotype was seen a few times. The CDR3 DNA follows: TGTGCCAGCAGCTTATTCGGGACTAGTACCTACAATGAGCAGTTCTTC. It is translated as CASSLFGTSTYNEQFF. The chain uses TRBV7-2 and TRBJ2-1; 8 bases fit TRBD2. The CDR3 has 16 residues. The V segment lost 2 bases and the J segment 2 bases; nucleotides outside the gene matches: 5. The germline CDR1 and CDR2 sequences are SGHTA and FQGNSA.

This clonotype has a count of ten or more. The chain employs TRBV28 and TRBJ2-3, with D tentatively TRBD1 (6 bases). Germline-derived CDR1 and CDR2 are MDHEN and SYDVKM. CDR3 length: 14 amino acids. The germline V and J ends were trimmed by 4 bases and 4 bases, with 12 bases remaining between them. The DNA of the CDR3 is TGTGCCAGCAGTTCAGCAGGGGTGGCAGATACGCAGTATTTT. Amino acids: CASSSAGVADTQYF.

This clonotype came up a few times. The CDR3 DNA follows: TGTGCCAGCAGCCAAGCAGGGGGGGGCACTGAAGCTTTCTTT. The encoded protein is CASSQAGGGTEAFF. The V call is TRBV3-1, the J call TRBJ1-1, with TRBD1 identical over 7 bases. CDR1 and CDR2 (germline): LGHDT, YNNKEL (reference sequence). Trimming took 1 base from V and 4 from J; bases not matched to a gene: 3. The CDR3 has 14 amino acids.

This clonotype has more than one count but fewer than ten. The chain has TRBV30 and TRBJ2-7; the D is unclear. With 0 bases removed from V and 2 bases from J, the gap between germline ends came to 14 bases. Per the germline V gene, CDR1 is GTSNPN and CDR2 is SVGIG (reference sequence). This CDR3 contains 15 residues. Here the CDR3 reads CAWSVRSGLTYEQYF. CDR3 DNA: TGTGCCTGGAGTGTACGAAGTGGGTTAACCTACGAGCAGTACTTC.

This chain connects TRBV7-3 to TRBJ2-3; 12 bases match TRBD2. Germline V gene sequence: CDR1 SGHTA, CDR2 FQGTGA. The V and J ends lost 5 bases and 5 bases, in that order; junction bases with no gene match: 14. This CDR3 comprises 18 residues. DNA for the CDR3: TGTGCCAGCAGCCCGGGGACTACGACTAGCGGGAGCGAAGATACGCAGTATTTT. Residues: CASSPGTTTSGSEDTQYF.

This clonotype has more than one count but fewer than ten. This chain links TRBV4-3 with TRBJ1-1; D possibly corresponds to TRBD1 (6 bases). The V end was cut by 1 base, the J end by 0 bases, with 18 bases between. Germline V gene data show CDR1 as LGHNA and CDR2 as YSLEER. The CDR3 is made up of 18 amino acids. CDR3 in amino acids: CASSQGGVRQGMNTEAFF. The CDR3 region has the DNA TGCGCCAGCAGCCAAGGGGGAGTCCGGCAGGGGATGAACACTGAAGCTTTCTTT.

This clonotype has ten or more counts. J is TRBJ2-3 and V is TRBV27, with a possible D match to TRBD1 (5 bases). In germline, CDR1 is MNHEY, CDR2 SMNVEV (reference sequence). Trimming removed 2 bases at V and 3 bases at J, with 15 bases between. This CDR3 is 16 amino acids long. The CDR3: CASSLGQGVMTDTQYF. Written as DNA, the CDR3 is TGTGCCAGCAGTTTAGGTCAGGGCGTTATGACAGATACGCAGTATTTT.

This clonotype occurred a few times. This sequence joins TRBV2 and TRBJ2-1; 7 nucleotides agree with TRBD2. From germline, CDR1 is SNHLY and CDR2 FYNNEI. V trimming: 2 bases; J trimming: 15 bases; junction bases outside the gene matches: 1. The CDR3 totals 10 residues. The CDR3 coding sequence is TGTGCCAGCAGTGAACTAGCGGCGTTCTTC. Protein: CASSELAAFF.

This clonotype was seen at least ten times. The J gene is TRBJ2-7, the V gene TRBV12-3 or TRBV12-4; D is undetermined. CDR3 length equals 13 residues. The V gene lost 6 bases and the J gene lost 2 bases, with 11 bases spanning the gap. Written as DNA, the CDR3 is TGTGCCAGCAGCAAAAGCTTAGCCTACGAGCAGTACTTC. It translates to CASSKSLAYEQYF.

The J gene is TRBJ1-5, the V gene TRBV6-1; a weak D match, TRBD1 (5 bases). The germline V gene has CDR1 MNHNS and CDR2 SASEGT. CDR3 length: 16 residues. Trimming removed 3 bases at V and 0 bases at J, with 12 bases between. The chain's CDR3 is CASSEKGRNSNQPQHF. CDR3 DNA sequence: TGTGCCAGCAGTGAGAAGGGGCGGAATAGCAATCAGCCCCAGCATTTT.

The rearrangement uses TRBV5-1 and TRBJ1-1, with D perhaps matching TRBD1 (6 bases). From germline, CDR1 is SGHRS and CDR2 YFSETQ. The CDR3 spans 13 residues. The V and J ends lost 4 bases and 8 bases respectively, with 15 bases between them. In DNA form, the CDR3 reads TGCGCCAGCAGCCCGGGGGGGGCGTCGGAAGCTTTCTTT. Amino acids: CASSPGGASEAFF.

The rearrangement links TRBV20-1 to TRBJ1-1; possible D gene TRBD1, 5 bases. CDR3 size: 14 residues. V lost 1 base to trimming and J lost 1 base, with 10 bases between them. Germline V gene data show CDR1 as DFQATT and CDR2 as SNEGSKA (reference sequence). The CDR3 protein is CSARGGHSNTEAFF. The CDR3 DNA reads TGCAGTGCTAGAGGCGGACACTCGAACACTGAAGCTTTCTTT.

This clonotype was detected a few times. V and J are TRBV6-1 and TRBJ2-7; TRBD2 matches 15 bases. Trimming at V came to 2 bases and at J to 2 bases, leaving 4 bases not matched to a gene. There are 17 residues in the CDR3. In germline, CDR1 is MNHNS, CDR2 SASEGT. CDR3 protein: CASSERGLAGGPYEQYF. The CDR3 DNA is TGTGCCAGCAGTGAAAGAGGACTAGCGGGAGGGCCCTACGAGCAGTACTTC.